Below, 8 T cell receptor beta chains from the same sample are listed, as sequenced in a study of OX40 agonist ivuxolimab in advanced cancers. The repertoire was sequenced with immunoSEQ multiplex PCR; TCRdb's copy has only in-frame clones and lacks some. This table holds over 40,000 clones, around 80% found once. Here the sequenced sample was CD4+ or CD8+ T cells sorted from blood, taken in a trial of the OX40 agonist ivuxolimab. The receptors originated from an adult with an advanced solid tumor such as melanoma, head and neck, liver or kidney cancer.

The chain has TRBV29-1 and TRBJ1-5; D ambiguous. This CDR3 region has 15 residues. CDR1 and CDR2 (germline): SQVTM, ANQGSEA. V lost 4 bases and J 0 bases, leaving 13 bases between the germline ends. CDR3 sequence reads: CSVGMGWGSNQPQHF. The DNA for the CDR3 is TGCAGCGTTGGGATGGGGTGGGGTAGCAATCAGCCCCAGCATTTT.

As DNA, the CDR3 is TGTGCCAGCAGCTTAGACGGGCTCTCTGGAAACACCATATATTTT. It is translated as CASSLDGLSGNTIYF. The V and J genes are TRBV7-8 and TRBJ1-3; D gene uncertain. Between the trimmed V and J ends, which lost 1 base and 0 bases, there was a span of 7 bases. Germline lookup yields CDR1 SGHVS and CDR2 FQNEAQ. The CDR3 is made up of 15 amino acids. Using reference TRBV7-8 and TRBJ1-3 for the parts outside the CDR3, the full variable domain is GAGVSQSPRYKVAKRGQDVALRCDPISGHVSLFWYQQALGQGPEFLTYFQNEAQLDKSGLPSDRFFAERPEGSVSTLKIQRTQQEDSAVYLCASSLDGLSGNTIYFGEGSWLTVV.

This clone was found once. The chain employs TRBV28 and TRBJ2-6, with no clear D. This CDR3 is 15 amino acids long. V lost 3 bases, J lost 4 bases, and 10 bases lay in between. The germline V gene has CDR1 MDHEN and CDR2 SYDVKM. In DNA, the CDR3 is TGTGCCAGCAGTTTTAGGCTTAGCGGGGCCAACGTCCTGACTTTC. Its translation is CASSFRLSGANVLTF.

The rearrangement links TRBV6-1 to TRBJ1-1; unclear D gene. CDR1 and CDR2 from the germline V gene are MNHNS and SASEGT. V was cut by 7 bases and J by 1 base, with 4 bases left in between. This CDR3 is built from 11 residues. The CDR3 region has the DNA TGTGCCAGCATGAGGAACACTGAAGCTTTCTTT. Encoded protein: CASMRNTEAFF.

The chain joins TRBV19 to TRBJ2-2; D not resolved. Trimming left V 6 bases short and J 1 base short, with 9 bases between. Germline CDR1 reads LNHDA; CDR2 reads SQIVND (reference sequence). The CDR3 spans 14 residues. This chain's CDR3 is CASRGRMNTGELFF. Here the CDR3 DNA reads TGTGCCAGTAGGGGTAGGATGAACACCGGGGAGCTGTTTTTT.

On this clone: The same CDR3 also results from other DNA sequences found in this sample. The chain carries TRBV9 and TRBJ2-5; 7 nucleotides agree with TRBD2. Germline V gene data show CDR1 as SGDLS and CDR2 as YYNGEE. The CDR3 runs to 15 residues. V lost 0 bases, J lost 5 bases, and 7 bases stayed unmatched. CDR3 protein: CASSVGPGEGETQYF. The CDR3 coding sequence is TGTGCCAGCAGCGTAGGTCCGGGGGAGGGGGAGACCCAGTACTTC.

The V and J genes are TRBV6-5 and TRBJ1-5; 7 positions match TRBD1. Germline V gene lookup returns CDR1 MNHEY and CDR2 SVGAGI. The CDR3 loop spans 14 amino acids. Germline trimming cut 5 bases from V and 7 bases from J; bases unmatched to any gene: 8. CDR3 DNA sequence: TGTGCCAGCAGTACGGACAGGCTAATACAGCCCCAGCATTTT. Protein sequence: CASSTDRLIQPQHF.

The rearrangement joins TRBV18 to TRBJ1-2, with 7 nucleotides matching TRBD1. J was trimmed by 9 bases and V by 0 bases; bases with no gene match: 7. The CDR3 totals 14 residues. The germline V gene encodes CDR1 KGHSH and CDR2 LQKENI. CDR3 DNA: TGTGCCAGCTCACCACCGGCAGGGGGTAGGAGCTACACCTTC. Translating gives CASSPPAGGRSYTF.